The next 18 T cell receptor beta chains were all read from a single sample in a study of OX40 agonist ivuxolimab in advanced cancers. Only in-frame clones appear in the TCRdb table, and some are missing; sequencing was by immunoSEQ multiplex PCR. The table has approximately 75,000 clones, approximately 81% seen once. Source: CD4+ or CD8+ T cells sorted from blood, taken in a trial of the OX40 agonist ivuxolimab. These receptors came from an adult with an advanced solid tumor such as melanoma, head and neck, liver or kidney cancer.

V and J are TRBV7-2 and TRBJ2-7; a weak D match, TRBD2 (5 bases). V dropped 11 bases and J dropped 6 bases, with 26 bases sitting between them. The CDR3 has 15 residues. Germline assignment: CDR1 SGHTA and CDR2 FQGNSA. The DNA for the CDR3 is TGTGCCTCCAGCTTAGATCTTGTGAGGGCCCGCGAGCAGTACTTC. Its protein product is CASSLDLVRAREQYF. Using reference TRBV7-2 and TRBJ2-7 for the parts outside the CDR3, the full variable domain is GAGVSQSPSNKVTEKGKDVELRCDPISGHTALYWYRQSLGQGLEFLIYFQGNSAPDKSGLPSDRFSAERTGGSVSTLTIQRTQQEDSAVYLCASSLDLVRAREQYFGPGTRLTVT.

The table lists this clone with a few counts. The V gene is TRBV5-1, the J gene TRBJ2-7; perhaps TRBD2 as D (6 bases). This CDR3 has 14 residues. Trimming left V 0 bases short and J 6 bases short, with 13 bases between. CDR1 and CDR2 from the germline V gene are SGHRS and YFSETQ. The CDR3 sequence: CASSLVGGPVEQYF. CDR3 coding DNA: TGCGCCAGCAGCTTGGTGGGGGGACCTGTCGAGCAGTACTTC.

The chain combines TRBV20-1 with TRBJ2-7; possible D gene TRBD2, 5 bases. This CDR3 has 10 amino acids. V lost 7 bases and J 5 bases, leaving 9 bases between the germline ends. The germline gives CDR1 DFQATT, CDR2 SNEGSKA (reference sequence). The CDR3 DNA is TGCAGTGTCAGAGGGAACGAGCAGTACTTC. Amino acid sequence: CSVRGNEQYF.

For this clone: Distinct nucleotide sequences in the sample also encode this CDR3. This chain links TRBV7-2 with TRBJ2-1, with 7 positions matching TRBD2. Germline V gives CDR1 SGHTA, CDR2 FQGNSA. This CDR3 spans 15 amino acids. Trimming at V came to 4 bases and at J to 4 bases, leaving 7 bases not matched to a gene. CDR3 region: CASSWREGRYNEQFF. The CDR3 DNA follows: TGTGCCAGCAGCTGGAGGGAGGGCCGTTACAATGAGCAGTTCTTC.

The gene calls are TRBV7-3 and TRBJ2-6, with D possibly matching TRBD1 (6 bases). V lost 0 bases to trimming and J lost 0 bases, with 9 bases between them. The CDR3 length is 17 residues. Germline V gives CDR1 SGHTA, CDR2 FQGTGA. The CDR3 DNA is TGTGCCAGCAGCTTAACGGGGGCGCACTCTGGGGCCAACGTCCTGACTTTC. Its protein is CASSLTGAHSGANVLTF.

This chain connects TRBV4-1 to TRBJ1-2; no clear D gene. V lost 0 bases, J lost 8 bases, and 13 bases lay in between. Germline CDR1 MGHRA, CDR2 YSYEKL. CDR3 length equals 14 residues. The CDR3: CASSQDDPGRGYTF. DNA for the CDR3: TGCGCCAGCAGCCAAGACGATCCAGGCCGAGGCTACACCTTC.

This chain uses TRBV11-3 with TRBJ1-6, with D uncertain. Germline-derived CDR1 and CDR2 are SGHNT and YENEEA. This CDR3 has 12 amino acids. V lost 5 bases to trimming and J lost 15 bases, with 14 bases between them. The CDR3 bases are TGTGCCAGCAGCCCCGGGGAAGGGTTCCTCCACTTT. This codes for CASSPGEGFLHF. Full variable domain (rest looked up from reference TRBV11-3 and TRBJ1-6): EAGVVQSPRYKIIEKKQPVAFWCNPISGHNTLYWYLQNLGQGPELLIRYENEEAVDDSQLPKDRFSAERLKGVDSTLKIQPAELGDSAVYLCASSPGEGFLHFGNGTRLTVT.

This chain uses TRBV7-9 with TRBJ2-3; a possible D gene is TRBD2 (6 bases). Trimming cost V 5 bases and J 6 bases, with 9 bases left between them. Germline assignment: CDR1 SEHNR and CDR2 FQNEAQ (reference sequence). The CDR3 is 12 residues long. In DNA form, the CDR3 reads TGTGCCAGCAGCCCGAGCGGGGATACGCAGTATTTT. It translates to CASSPSGDTQYF.

V usage is TRBV5-6 and J usage is TRBJ1-1, with D hard to call. Germline V CDR1 and CDR2: SGHDT, YYEEEE. Trimming removed 4 bases from V and 8 bases from J, with 15 bases in between. CDR3 length equals 13 residues. CDR3 loop: CASSLSQVGEAFF. CDR3 nucleotides: TGTGCCAGCAGCCTCTCGCAGGTGGGGGAAGCTTTCTTT. Based on the CDR3 plus reference TRBV5-6 and TRBJ1-1, the full variable domain is DAGVTQSPTHLIKTRGQQVTLRCSPKSGHDTVSWYQQALGQGPQFIFQYYEEEERQRGNFPDRFSGHQFPNYSSELNVNALLLGDSALYLCASSLSQVGEAFFGQGTRLTVV.

The CDR3 loop reads CASSQELGGYKNTGELFF. The CDR3 bases are TGTGCCAGCAGCCAAGAACTAGGAGGGTATAAGAACACCGGGGAGCTGTTTTTT. This rearrangement joins TRBV14 to TRBJ2-2, with D possibly being TRBD2 (6 bases). CDR1 SGHDN and CDR2 FVKESK come from the germline V gene. V lost 0 bases, J lost 1 base, and 15 bases lay in between. The CDR3 loop spans 18 amino acids.

The rearrangement joins TRBV19 to TRBJ1-5; no clear D. V gave up 5 bases and J gave up 0 bases, with 11 bases separating them. The CDR3 extends over 15 amino acids. CDR1 and CDR2 (germline): LNHDA, SQIVND (reference sequence). Here the CDR3 reads CASSAGMYSNQPQHF. CDR3 DNA: TGTGCCAGTAGTGCCGGTATGTATAGCAATCAGCCCCAGCATTTT. The full variable domain, in which reference TRBV19 and TRBJ1-5 provide the parts outside the CDR3, is DGGITQSPKYLFRKEGQNVTLSCEQNLNHDAMYWYRQDPGQGLRLIYYSQIVNDFQKGDIAEGYSVSREKKESFPLTVTSAQKNPTAFYLCASSAGMYSNQPQHFGDGTRLSIL.

V usage is TRBV21-1 and J usage is TRBJ2-1; the listed D gene, TRBD1, was not tested against the DNA. TRBV21-1 represents a pseudogene. This CDR3 is 14 amino acids long. This CDR3 is CASRLRQGGNEQFF. The CDR3 nucleotides read TGTGCCAGCAGGTTAAGGCAGGGGGGCAATGAGCAGTTCTTC.

The CDR3 region is CASSEAGRDTGELFF. CDR3 bases: TGTGCCAGCAGTGAGGCAGGGAGGGACACCGGGGAGCTGTTTTTT. The rearrangement links TRBV25-1 to TRBJ2-2; 7 bases match TRBD2. Germline CDR1 and CDR2: MGHDK and SYGVNS. Unmatched junction bases numbered 4, after V lost 3 bases and J lost 3 bases. The CDR3 is 15 residues long.

The rearrangement links TRBV6-4 to TRBJ2-1; D possibly corresponds to TRBD1 (6 bases). The CDR3 sequence is 14 residues long. Germline CDR1 and CDR2: MRHNA and SNTAGT. Trimming removed 5 bases from V and 6 bases from J, with 14 bases in between. The CDR3 sequence: CASSKDRTSNEQFF. DNA for the CDR3: TGTGCCAGCAGTAAGGACAGAACCTCCAATGAGCAGTTCTTC.

CDR3 sequence reads: CASSSFTLGHEQYF. The DNA of the CDR3 is TGTGCCAGCAGCTCCTTCACGTTGGGACACGAGCAGTACTTC. The V gene is TRBV7-1, the J gene TRBJ2-7; D tentatively reads TRBD1 or TRBD2 (5 bases each). TRBV7-1 is an ORF, with its function uncertain. The CDR3 loop spans 14 amino acids. The V end was cut by 3 bases, the J end by 5 bases, with 14 bases between.

The chain is built from TRBV28 and TRBJ1-5; no reliable D call. V gave up 7 bases and J gave up 2 bases, with 15 bases separating them. The CDR3 has 15 amino acids. The germline V gene encodes CDR1 MDHEN and CDR2 SYDVKM. CDR3 region: CASTRSYGGNQPQHF. The CDR3 region has the DNA TGTGCCAGCACCAGATCTTATGGGGGCAATCAGCCCCAGCATTTT.

V and J are TRBV5-1 and TRBJ1-1, with TRBD1 as a possible D gene (6 bases). V lost 0 bases to trimming and J lost 7 bases, with 7 bases between them. Germline CDR1 is SGHRS and CDR2 is YFSETQ. The CDR3 length is 12 residues. CDR3 nucleotide sequence: TGCGCCAGCAGCTTGGAGGGGGGTGAAGCTTTCTTT. Translating gives CASSLEGGEAFF.

The J gene is TRBJ2-3, the V gene TRBV7-2, with D possibly being TRBD1 (6 bases). V shed 1 base and J shed 1 base, with 6 bases lying between them. The CDR3 is 14 amino acids. Germline V gene data show CDR1 as SGHTA and CDR2 as FQGNSA. CDR3 region: CASSLGQGTDTQYF. CDR3 bases: TGTGCCAGCAGCTTAGGACAGGGCACAGATACGCAGTATTTT.